The sequence of this T cell receptor (beta chain) was determined in a study of technical replicates of blood from a few donors. Clones were sequenced by immunoSEQ multiplex PCR, and TCRdb holds only the in-frame ones, with some missing. This repertoire shows 70,000 to 95,000 clones, roughly 92% found once; its top ten account for about 0.24%. The V end lost 5 bases, the J end lost 2 bases, and 18 bases lay between the germline ends. The germline V gene encodes CDR1 MDHEN and CDR2 SYDVKM. CDR3 length equals 17 residues. The TCR was taken from a human donor in good health. The genes are TRBV28 and TRBJ2-2; TRBD1 might be the D (6 bases). The sequenced sample was T cells isolated from PBMCs. This CDR3 is CASSRPGTHKNTGELFF. DNA for the CDR3: TGTGCCAGCAGTCGACCCGGGACACACAAAAACACCGGGGAGCTGTTTTTT.